This TCR beta chain appears in the sequencing data of a study of blood T cell repertoires in COVID-19. Across the study: Whether acute or convalescent, the COVID-19 samples came from the United States, Italy and Spain.

Trimming at V came to 0 bases and at J to 3 bases, leaving 6 bases not matched to a gene. The CDR3 totals 17 residues. Germline loops: CDR1 LNHNV, CDR2 YYDKDF (reference sequence). Under the authors' procedure: Reference gene primer amplification yielded estimated nucleated cell counts. Profiled with immunoSEQ multiplex PCR; TCRdb holds only in-frame clones, not every one. That table is the source of V, J and clone size, and D and trimming were worked out from the DNA. The data show approximately 250,000 clones, 70% to 90% seen once. This TCR derives from a woman in her sixties or seventies with active or convalescent COVID-19. Specimen: peripheral blood. This chain links TRBV15 with TRBJ2-1; TRBD2 matches at 9 bases. The CDR3 loop reads CATSRELRTSVYNEQFF. CDR3 nucleotide sequence: TGTGCCACCAGCAGAGAGTTGCGGACTAGCGTCTACAATGAGCAGTTCTTC.